These 15 T cell receptor beta chains came from one sample sequenced in a study of T cells after somatic rescue of genetic block. The protocol was immunoSEQ multiplex PCR, while the TCRdb copy is restricted to in-frame clones and leaves out a portion. This sample has 95,000 to 120,000 clones, with 80% to 95% found just once. Sequenced material: peripheral blood mononuclear cells (PBMCs). The source is a young woman.

This clone appeared a single time. CDR3 protein: CASRNDERGGYTF. The CDR3 coding sequence is TGTGCCAGCAGGAACGACGAGCGTGGCGGCTACACCTTC. The chain recombines TRBV2 with TRBJ1-2, with D hard to call. The germline V and J ends were trimmed by 6 bases and 8 bases, with 16 bases remaining between them. Germline CDR1 and CDR2: SNHLY and FYNNEI. The CDR3 consists of 13 residues. The full variable domain, rest sourced from reference TRBV2 and TRBJ1-2, is EPEVTQTPSHQVTQMGQEVILRCVPISNHLYFYWYRQILGQKVEFLVSFYNNEISEKSEIFDDQFSVERPDGSNFTLKIRSTKLEDSAMYFCASRNDERGGYTFGSGTRLTVV.

The chain has TRBV6-6 and TRBJ1-5; 12 bases match TRBD1. CDR1 MNHNY and CDR2 SVGAGI come from the germline V gene (reference sequence). This CDR3 contains 15 residues. V shed 8 bases, J shed 6 bases, and the junction held 8 bases outside the gene matches. The CDR3 sequence: CASGDRGRLGQPQHF. The CDR3 DNA sequence: TGTGCCAGCGGGGACAGGGGGCGCCTGGGTCAGCCCCAGCATTTT.

The chain has TRBV5-5 and TRBJ2-2, with D perhaps matching TRBD1 or TRBD2 (5 bases each). The germline CDR1 and CDR2 sequences are SGHKS and YYEKEE (reference sequence). There are 16 residues in the CDR3. With 0 bases removed from V and 2 bases from J, the gap between germline ends came to 11 bases. The CDR3 DNA is TGTGCCAGCAGCTTGGAATGGGGACGCAACACCGGGGAGCTGTTTTTT. This gives the protein CASSLEWGRNTGELFF.

V and J are TRBV11-2 and TRBJ2-7; D gene ambiguous. CDR1 SGHAT and CDR2 FQNNGV come from the germline V gene. The CDR3 length is 11 residues. V was cut by 4 bases and J by 5 bases, with 6 bases left in between. The CDR3 region has the DNA TGTGCCAGCAGCTCCGGAGACGAGCAGTACTTC. Translating it yields CASSSGDEQYF. The full variable domain, in which reference TRBV11-2 and TRBJ2-7 provide the parts outside the CDR3, is EAGVAQSPRYKIIEKRQSVAFWCNPISGHATLYWYQQILGQGPKLLIQFQNNGVVDDSQLPKDRFSAERLKGVDSTLKIQPAKLEDSAVYLCASSSGDEQYFGPGTRLTVT.

J is TRBJ2-3 and V is TRBV7-9; D perhaps matches TRBD2 (6 bases). This CDR3 has 14 amino acids. V lost 2 bases and J 6 bases, leaving 12 bases between the germline ends. Looked up from germline, CDR1 is SEHNR and CDR2 is FQNEAQ (reference sequence). Here the CDR3 DNA reads TGTGCCAGCAGCTTACAGGGACTCGGGGATACGCAGTATTTT. Translated: CASSLQGLGDTQYF.

The rearrangement links TRBV2 to TRBJ1-2; D gene ambiguous. The germline V gene encodes CDR1 SNHLY and CDR2 FYNNEI. The V end was cut by 2 bases, the J end by 2 bases, with 6 bases between. This CDR3 region has 13 residues. The CDR3 region is CASSETPNYGYTF. Here the CDR3 DNA reads TGTGCCAGCAGTGAAACACCGAACTATGGCTACACCTTC.

This chain joins TRBV5-1 and TRBJ2-7, with D tentatively TRBD1 or TRBD2 (5 bases each). The CDR3 consists of 15 residues. Deletions cut 0 bases from V and 0 bases from J, with 10 bases between. Germline V gene sequence: CDR1 SGHRS, CDR2 YFSETQ. CDR3 amino acids: CASSLVSGPSYEQYF. Here the CDR3 DNA reads TGCGCCAGCAGCTTGGTCTCGGGACCCTCCTACGAGCAGTACTTC.

V and J are TRBV6-5 and TRBJ2-2; weak D call: TRBD1 (5 bases). V was shortened by 6 bases and J by 6 bases, with 14 bases between the two germline ends. The CDR3 is 14 amino acids. Germline V CDR1 and CDR2: MNHEY, SVGAGI. CDR3 residues: CASSPLQEPGELFF. The CDR3 DNA follows: TGTGCCAGCAGCCCTCTACAGGAACCCGGGGAGCTGTTTTTT.

This chain joins TRBV30 and TRBJ2-7; D might be TRBD1 (6 bases). Trimming stripped 4 bases from V and 7 bases from J, with 23 bases between. Germline assignment: CDR1 GTSNPN and CDR2 SVGIG (reference sequence). There are 15 residues in the CDR3. The CDR3 spells CAWKGKETGLGEQYF. The CDR3 bases are TGTGCCTGGAAAGGGAAGGAGACAGGTTTGGGGGAGCAGTACTTC.

The table lists this clone with a count of one. The V gene is TRBV11-2, the J gene TRBJ2-5, with 7 nucleotides matching TRBD1. V gave up 2 bases and J gave up 7 bases; unmatched junction bases: 13. Germline CDR1 reads SGHAT; CDR2 reads FQNNGV. The CDR3 spans 16 residues. The DNA of the CDR3 is TGTGCCAGCAGCTTAACCCTACAGGGGTTGGTGGGGACCCAGTACTTC. This gives the protein CASSLTLQGLVGTQYF.

V gene TRBV27 combines with J gene TRBJ2-7; tentatively, D is TRBD2 (6 bases). The CDR3 has 13 amino acids. V shed 6 bases and J shed 3 bases, with 12 bases lying between them. CDR1 MNHEY and CDR2 SMNVEV come from the germline V gene (reference sequence). The DNA for the CDR3 is TGTGCCAGCAGACCGGAGGGATACTACGAGCAGTACTTC. Protein sequence: CASRPEGYYEQYF.

This clone appeared a single time. The rearrangement links TRBV4-3 to TRBJ1-1; D gene unclear. Germline-derived CDR1 and CDR2 are LGHNA and YSLEER. The CDR3 runs to 15 residues. V was shortened by 1 base and J by 6 bases, with 15 bases between the two germline ends. Here the CDR3 reads CASSQVGEELAEAFF. CDR3 nucleotides: TGCGCCAGCAGCCAAGTTGGAGAGGAGTTGGCTGAAGCTTTCTTT.

The V gene is TRBV6-5, the J gene TRBJ1-2; no firm D call. The CDR3 has 13 amino acids. The V end lost 4 bases, the J end lost 8 bases, and 14 bases lay between the germline ends. CDR1 is MNHEY, CDR2 SVGAGI, per germline. CDR3 region: CASSSRGGLGYTF. In nucleotides, the CDR3 is TGTGCCAGCAGTTCCCGTGGAGGGCTCGGCTACACCTTC.

This clone showed up just once. The genes are TRBV7-9 and TRBJ1-3; 8 positions agree with TRBD1. The CDR3 has 16 residues. After removal of 3 bases from V and 1 base from J, the junction contained 5 bases not matched to a gene. Germline V gene lookup returns CDR1 SEHNR and CDR2 FQNEAQ (reference sequence). The CDR3: CASSFDRGSSGNTIYF. The CDR3 DNA sequence: TGTGCCAGCAGCTTTGACAGGGGTTCTTCTGGAAACACCATATATTTT.

This chain connects TRBV30 to TRBJ1-6, with a possible D match to TRBD1 (6 bases). Between the trimmed V and J ends, which lost 3 bases and 7 bases, there was a span of 16 bases. From germline, CDR1 is GTSNPN and CDR2 SVGIG (reference sequence). CDR3 length: 15 residues. The CDR3 loop is CAWRAEGGQNSPLHF. CDR3 nucleotides: TGTGCCTGGAGGGCCGAGGGAGGACAGAATTCACCCCTCCACTTT.